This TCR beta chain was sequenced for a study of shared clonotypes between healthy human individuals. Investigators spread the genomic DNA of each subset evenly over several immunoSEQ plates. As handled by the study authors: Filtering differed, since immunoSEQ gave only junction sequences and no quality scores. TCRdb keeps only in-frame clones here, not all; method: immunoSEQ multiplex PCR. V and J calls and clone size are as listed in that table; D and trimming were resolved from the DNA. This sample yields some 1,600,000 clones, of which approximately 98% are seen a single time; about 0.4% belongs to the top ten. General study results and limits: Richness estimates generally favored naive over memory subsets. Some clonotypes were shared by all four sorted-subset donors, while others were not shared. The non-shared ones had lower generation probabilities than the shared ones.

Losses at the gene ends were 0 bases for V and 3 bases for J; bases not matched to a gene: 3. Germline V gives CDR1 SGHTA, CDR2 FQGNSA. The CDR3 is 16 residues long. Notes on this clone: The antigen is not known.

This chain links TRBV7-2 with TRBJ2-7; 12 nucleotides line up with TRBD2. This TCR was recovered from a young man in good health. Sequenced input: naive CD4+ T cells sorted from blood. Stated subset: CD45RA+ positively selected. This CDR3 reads CASSLAPSGRVYEQYF. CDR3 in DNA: TGTGCCAGCAGCTTAGCCCCTAGCGGGAGGGTCTACGAGCAGTACTTC.